This entry is about one T cell receptor (beta chain). Treatment here: randomized to nivolumab then ipilimumab (arm A) or the reverse (arm B). The entry originates in a study of sequential checkpoint blockade in melanoma. Study summary: About two dozen patients had tumor biopsies before treatment and at week 13.

CDR1 and CDR2 from the germline V gene are MNHGY and SAAAGT. Losses at the gene ends were 0 bases for V and 4 bases for J; bases not matched to a gene: 3. This CDR3 is 16 amino acids long. Method: immunoSEQ multiplex PCR; TCRdb's copy keeps in-frame clones and lacks some. The table lists about 22,000 clones, under 30% of them singletons. Sequenced material: tumor tissue (inferred from file names), taken from a patient given nivolumab and ipilimumab in sequence. The sequence was collected from a human donor with melanoma. The V call is TRBV6-8, the J call TRBJ2-1; 10 bases fit TRBD2. For the CDR3, the DNA is TGTGCCAGCAGTTACTCGACTAGCGGGCCTTACAATGAGCAGTTCTTC. The encoded protein is CASSYSTSGPYNEQFF.